The next 30 T cell receptor beta chains were all read from a single sample in a study of long-term antiretroviral therapy in people with HIV (dated by TCRdb to 2021 to 2024). Sequencing of the TRB variable region was done with the immunoSEQ hsTCRB v3.0 assay at survey level resolution. The table was pulled from immuneACCESS by TCRdb, which kept in-frame rearrangements only. Such tables lose some clones; where checked, under half of the loss comes from unresolved V genes, and the rest has no known cause. The sample data list about 24,000 clones, and approximately 88% of these were observed just once. The ten biggest clones cover 3.5% to 5.5% of the sample. Here the sequenced sample was unsorted PBMCs, taken approximately 6.2 years after starting antiretroviral therapy. These receptor sequences come from a man in his thirties or forties with HIV.

J is TRBJ1-1 and V is TRBV4-1, with D possibly matching TRBD1 (6 bases). This CDR3 is 18 amino acids long. Germline V gene lookup returns CDR1 MGHRA and CDR2 YSYEKL. Trimming took off 0 bases at V and 5 bases at J, with 22 bases between the two ends. The DNA of the CDR3 is TGCGCCAGCAGCCAAGACCCGACAGGAATTATTAGAGGAACTGAAGCTTTCTTT. It specifies CASSQDPTGIIRGTEAFF.

The chain links TRBV4-2 to TRBJ2-1, with 8 bases fitting TRBD2. The germline CDR1 and CDR2 sequences are LGHNA and YNFKEQ. The CDR3 has 15 residues. V lost 4 bases, J lost 5 bases, and 7 bases stayed unmatched. This CDR3 reads CASSPTGGLNNEQFF. CDR3 nucleotides: TGTGCCAGCAGCCCTACGGGGGGGCTCAACAATGAGCAGTTCTTC.

This chain joins TRBV19 and TRBJ1-4; 7 bases are a match to TRBD1. Germline lookup yields CDR1 LNHDA and CDR2 SQIVND (reference sequence). The CDR3 sequence is 14 residues long. Trimming at V came to 4 bases and at J to 6 bases, leaving 5 bases not matched to a gene. The CDR3 protein is CASSRRGLDEKLFF. The CDR3 DNA reads as TGTGCCAGTAGTAGGAGGGGGCTCGATGAAAAACTGTTTTTT. The whole variable domain, remainder taken from reference TRBV19 and TRBJ1-4, is DGGITQSPKYLFRKEGQNVTLSCEQNLNHDAMYWYRQDPGQGLRLIYYSQIVNDFQKGDIAEGYSVSREKKESFPLTVTSAQKNPTAFYLCASSRRGLDEKLFFGSGTQLSVL.

The chain combines TRBV2 with TRBJ2-7, with 8 positions matching TRBD1. V was clipped by 10 bases and J by 4 bases; unmatched bases: 6. Per germline, CDR1 SNHLY and CDR2 FYNNEI. The length of the CDR3 is 12 residues. The CDR3 is CATDDRGYEQYF. In nucleotides, the CDR3 is TGTGCCACCGACGACAGGGGATACGAGCAGTACTTC.

In this sample, this clone turned up once. V gene TRBV27 combines with J gene TRBJ2-7, with TRBD1 as a possible D gene (6 bases). CDR3 length: 12 amino acids. Per germline, CDR1 MNHEY and CDR2 SMNVEV (reference sequence). Trimming took 2 bases from V and 5 from J, leaving 7 bases between them. This CDR3 is CASSLGGNEQYF. CDR3 in DNA: TGTGCCAGCAGTTTAGGGGGCAACGAGCAGTACTTC.

This chain joins TRBV27 and TRBJ1-2; D ambiguous. The germline gives CDR1 MNHEY, CDR2 SMNVEV (reference sequence). Trimming left V 3 bases short and J 8 bases short, with 10 bases between. The CDR3 has 12 amino acids. CDR3 in amino acids: CASSLGGNGYTF. CDR3 coding DNA: TGTGCCAGCAGTTTGGGAGGGAACGGCTACACCTTC.

CDR3 in amino acids: CASSYEAGGNQPQHF. Here the CDR3 DNA reads TGTGCCAGCAGTTACGAGGCAGGTGGAAATCAGCCCCAGCATTTT. The chain links TRBV6-5 to TRBJ1-5; no definite D call. The V gene lost 2 bases and the J gene lost 4 bases, with 12 bases spanning the gap. This CDR3 is built from 15 residues. Per germline, CDR1 MNHEY and CDR2 SVGAGI.

The genes are TRBV5-1 and TRBJ2-1, with unresolved D. This CDR3 is 13 amino acids long. Trimming removed 2 bases at V and 6 bases at J, with 9 bases between. In germline, CDR1 is SGHRS, CDR2 YFSETQ. CDR3 DNA sequence: TGCGCCAGCAGCTTCCCTCCTGCCAATGAGCAGTTCTTC. This gives the protein CASSFPPANEQFF.

The CDR3 region has the DNA TGTGCCAGCCAAGAACTAACTAATTCACCCCTCCACTTT. The encoded protein is CASQELTNSPLHF. The rearrangement links TRBV6-1 to TRBJ1-6; the D is unclear. V was trimmed by 8 bases and J by 6 bases, leaving 11 bases between them. From germline, CDR1 is MNHNS and CDR2 SASEGT. The CDR3 length is 13 residues.

The chain recombines TRBV4-3 with TRBJ2-3; D unresolved. This CDR3 region has 14 residues. CDR1 LGHNA and CDR2 YSLEER come from the germline V gene. V dropped 0 bases and J dropped 6 bases, with 10 bases sitting between them. In DNA, the CDR3 is TGCGCCAGCAGCCAAGATGGGGTCGAGGATACGCAGTATTTT. Its translation: CASSQDGVEDTQYF.

V gene TRBV6-5 combines with J gene TRBJ1-2; unclear D gene. Germline CDR1 and CDR2: MNHEY and SVGAGI. The CDR3 consists of 15 residues. V lost 4 bases, J lost 1 base, and 13 bases lay in between. The CDR3 loop is CASSSGGGNNYGYTF. CDR3 bases: TGTGCCAGCAGTTCGGGAGGAGGGAATAACTATGGCTACACCTTC.

The CDR3 loop reads CALTQDGYEQYF. CDR3 in DNA: TGTGCCTTGACACAAGACGGCTACGAGCAGTACTTC. This chain links TRBV30 with TRBJ2-7; D gene ambiguous. Trimming pared 7 bases from V and 3 bases from J, leaving 13 bases between. CDR3 size: 12 residues. Germline assignment: CDR1 GTSNPN and CDR2 SVGIG (reference sequence). The full variable domain, in which reference TRBV30 and TRBJ2-7 provide the parts outside the CDR3, is SQTIHQWPATLVQPVGSPLSLECTVEGTSNPNLYWYRQAAGRGLQLLFYSVGIGQISSEVPQNLSASRPQDRQFILSSKKLLLSDSGFYLCALTQDGYEQYFGPGTRLTVT.

V is TRBV7-3 and J is TRBJ2-2; 9 nucleotides align to TRBD2. Germline V lookup: CDR1 SGHTA, CDR2 FQGTGA. Trimming removed 4 bases from V and 4 bases from J; junction bases left unmatched: 7. The CDR3 sequence is 16 residues long. The CDR3 loop is CASSSYSGSRTGELFF. The DNA for the CDR3 is TGTGCCAGCAGCTCCTATAGCGGGAGTCGCACCGGGGAGCTGTTTTTT.

This chain joins TRBV5-1 and TRBJ2-7; 9 nucleotides line up with TRBD1. The trim removed 4 bases at V and 2 bases at J, leaving 7 bases unmatched. This CDR3 has 15 residues. Germline V CDR1 and CDR2: SGHRS, YFSETQ. Here the CDR3 reads CASSVLGDRAYEQYF. CDR3 DNA: TGCGCCAGCAGCGTCCTTGGGGACAGGGCCTACGAGCAGTACTTC.

The rearrangement joins TRBV7-3 to TRBJ1-1; no firm D call. Trimming took 6 bases from V and 0 from J, leaving 11 bases between them. The CDR3 covers 14 residues. The V gene's germline CDR1 is SGHTA and CDR2 FQGTGA. The CDR3 reads CASRLGPMNTEAFF. The CDR3 coding sequence is TGTGCCAGCAGGCTAGGTCCCATGAACACTGAAGCTTTCTTT.

The chain joins TRBV5-5 to TRBJ2-6, with D hard to call. The germline V gene encodes CDR1 SGHKS and CDR2 YYEKEE (reference sequence). V was clipped by 1 base and J by 0 bases, with 2 bases between them. This CDR3 is 14 amino acids long. The CDR3 region is CASSLYSGANVLTF. The CDR3 nucleotides read TGTGCCAGCAGCTTGTACTCTGGGGCCAACGTCCTGACTTTC.

The rearrangement uses TRBV7-6 and TRBJ2-5; TRBD2 agrees at 7 bases. The CDR3 is made up of 15 amino acids. CDR1 and CDR2 from the germline V gene are SGHVS and FNYEAQ. V gave up 7 bases and J gave up 4 bases; unmatched junction bases: 12. CDR3 nucleotides: TGTGCCAGCACGTCGCTAAGCGGGATGGGAGAGACCCAGTACTTC. It codes for CASTSLSGMGETQYF.

The rearrangement links TRBV2 to TRBJ2-4; TRBD1 aligns across 10 bases. The CDR3 runs 16 residues. The ends lost 3 bases at V and 7 bases at J; junction bases unmatched: 9. Germline V gene lookup returns CDR1 SNHLY and CDR2 FYNNEI. CDR3: CASSDETGGVMNIQYF. CDR3 nucleotide sequence: TGTGCCAGCAGTGACGAGACAGGGGGCGTAATGAACATTCAGTACTTC.

A single count supports this clone. This chain links TRBV30 with TRBJ1-1; tentatively, D is TRBD1 (5 bases). Germline-derived CDR1 and CDR2 are GTSNPN and SVGIG (reference sequence). This CDR3 is built from 13 residues. The V end lost 5 bases, the J end lost 0 bases, and 10 bases lay between the germline ends. In DNA form, the CDR3 reads TGTGCCTGGGCGGACACTTTGAACACTGAAGCTTTCTTT. It specifies CAWADTLNTEAFF. The full variable domain, completed using reference TRBV30 and TRBJ1-1, is SQTIHQWPATLVQPVGSPLSLECTVEGTSNPNLYWYRQAAGRGLQLLFYSVGIGQISSEVPQNLSASRPQDRQFILSSKKLLLSDSGFYLCAWADTLNTEAFFGQGTRLTVV.

V and J are TRBV7-6 and TRBJ2-1; TRBD2 agrees at 12 bases. Trimming took 1 base from V and 10 from J; bases not matched to a gene: 8. The CDR3 contains 16 residues. Germline lookup yields CDR1 SGHVS and CDR2 FNYEAQ. CDR3 in DNA: TGTGCCAGCAGCTTAGAGTCTAGCGGGAGGGCAGGGGAGCAGTTCTTC. This encodes CASSLESSGRAGEQFF.

This clone is classed as medium-sized (0.01 to 0.1%). The J gene is TRBJ1-1, the V gene TRBV7-3, with 9 bases that match TRBD1. Germline values: CDR1 SGHTA, CDR2 FQGTGA. CDR3 size: 15 residues. V was pared by 0 bases and J by 11 bases, with 10 bases of the junction left unmatched. CDR3 nucleotide sequence: TGTGCCAGCAGCTTAACGGGGGGACAGGGTGTTCCGGCTTTCTTT. Translated, it gives CASSLTGGQGVPAFF.

This clone was seen once. J is TRBJ1-5 and V is TRBV5-5; D unresolved. Per the germline V gene, CDR1 is SGHKS and CDR2 is YYEKEE (reference sequence). V lost 4 bases to trimming and J lost 0 bases, with 14 bases between them. CDR3 size: 16 residues. The CDR3: CASSPKGGNSNQPQHF. CDR3 DNA sequence: TGTGCCAGCAGCCCGAAAGGCGGAAATAGCAATCAGCCCCAGCATTTT.

The V and J genes are TRBV29-1 and TRBJ2-7, with TRBD1 as a possible D gene (6 bases). There are 11 residues in the CDR3. The V gene lost 2 bases and the J gene lost 8 bases, with 10 bases spanning the gap. CDR1 is SQVTM, CDR2 ANQGSEA, per germline. The CDR3 reads CSVEFQGKQYF. CDR3 DNA sequence: TGCAGCGTTGAATTTCAGGGGAAGCAGTACTTC.

The chain carries TRBV7-2 and TRBJ2-7; perhaps TRBD2 as D (6 bases). CDR1 and CDR2 (germline): SGHTA, FQGNSA. The V gene lost 4 bases and the J gene lost 2 bases, with 12 bases spanning the gap. The CDR3 is made up of 14 amino acids. In DNA form, the CDR3 reads TGTGCCAGCAGCTCCGCTAGCGAGACCTACGAGCAGTACTTC. Protein sequence: CASSSASETYEQYF. Filled out from reference TRBV7-2 and TRBJ2-7, the complete variable domain reads GAGVSQSPSNKVTEKGKDVELRCDPISGHTALYWYRQSLGQGLEFLIYFQGNSAPDKSGLPSDRFSAERTGGSVSTLTIQRTQQEDSAVYLCASSSASETYEQYFGPGTRLTVT.

The CDR3 protein is CASSLYRDRGFYEQYF. The CDR3 coding sequence is TGTGCCAGCAGCTTATACCGGGACAGGGGGTTTTACGAGCAGTACTTC. V gene TRBV5-8 combines with J gene TRBJ2-7; 11 bases are shared with TRBD1. Germline lookup yields CDR1 SGHTS and CDR2 YDEGEE. With V trimmed by 2 bases and J by 4 bases, 8 bases remained unmatched. This CDR3 has 16 amino acids.

This chain joins TRBV2 and TRBJ1-4; perhaps TRBD1 as D (5 bases). Trimming pared 6 bases from V and 4 bases from J, leaving 12 bases between. The CDR3 extends over 14 amino acids. CDR1 and CDR2 (germline): SNHLY, FYNNEI. The CDR3 reads CASRGTVHNEKLFF. The CDR3 DNA sequence: TGTGCCAGCAGGGGGACGGTTCATAATGAAAAACTGTTTTTT.

This chain uses TRBV30 with TRBJ2-3, with D perhaps TRBD1 (6 bases). The CDR3 has 14 amino acids. Trimming stripped 6 bases from V and 0 bases from J, with 13 bases between. Germline V gives CDR1 GTSNPN, CDR2 SVGIG (reference sequence). CDR3 DNA: TGTGCCTGCCGTCGGACAGCCAGCACAGATACGCAGTATTTT. Its protein product is CACRRTASTDTQYF.

The chain joins TRBV7-3 to TRBJ2-1; D is uncertain. This CDR3 is 13 amino acids long. The V gene lost 2 bases and the J gene lost 8 bases, with 10 bases spanning the gap. From germline, CDR1 is SGHTA and CDR2 FQGTGA. The CDR3 DNA is TGTGCCAGCAGCTTAGTGGGTTTAGATGAGCAGTTCTTC. Translating gives CASSLVGLDEQFF.

As DNA, the CDR3 is TGTGCCAGCAGTGACATAACCACCGGGGAGCTGTTTTTT. As protein: CASSDITTGELFF. The genes are TRBV6-4 and TRBJ2-2; D is ambiguous. The CDR3 consists of 13 residues. V lost 2 bases and J 4 bases, leaving 5 bases between the germline ends. Germline values: CDR1 MRHNA, CDR2 SNTAGT.

The gene calls are TRBV7-9 and TRBJ2-7, with D hard to call. V was pared by 1 base and J by 7 bases, with 11 bases between. Germline loops: CDR1 SEHNR, CDR2 FQNEAQ (reference sequence). This CDR3 has 13 residues. CDR3 coding DNA: TGTGCCAGCAGCTTAGATCCGGCGGTTGAGCAGTACTTC. Translated: CASSLDPAVEQYF.